This T cell receptor (beta chain) was identified during a study of T cells in Graves' hyperthyroidism and ophthalmopathy. Study-wide results and limits: A median about 6 months before onset, the model predicted ophthalmopathy. From stable hyperthyroidism, ophthalmopathy was separated by a 13 V-J model.

The study based diagnoses on clinical symptoms, serum thyroxine and TRAb, thyroid ultrasound and orbital computed tomography. Many counts were recorded for this clonotype. Its antigen is undetermined. RNA transcripts gave rise to amplified TCR beta CDR3 regions. A first-round RT-PCR of the TCR CDR3 used the HTBI primer set. TCRdb analysed the multiplex PCR reads with MiXCR anew, one entry per CDR3 protein. Here the sample spans hundreds of thousands of distinct CDR3 sequences, around 15% being singletons. CDR3 length: 18 residues. In germline, CDR1 is PRHDT, CDR2 FYEKMQ (reference sequence). Trimming cost V 4 bases and J 4 bases; bases outside gene matches: 16.

The chain recombines TRBV13 with TRBJ2-5; 9 bases line up with TRBD1. Sequenced input: blood. The sequence was collected from a woman aged 40 to 50 with Graves' ophthalmopathy. This chain's CDR3 is CASSSILSPGTGIETQYF. CDR3 coding DNA: TGTGCCAGCAGCTCTATCCTCTCTCCCGGGACAGGGATAGAGACCCAGTACTTC.